A selection of T cell receptor beta chains follows, all from one sample in a study of radiotherapy plus CTLA-4 blockade in lung cancer. Sequencing was performed with immunoSEQ multiplex PCR; in TCRdb, only in-frame clones are kept and a portion is missing. Among roughly 30,000 clones listed, 75% to 85% were seen once. The sequencing used peripheral blood, collected from a patient treated with radiotherapy plus ipilimumab. These TCRs come from a human donor with non-small cell lung cancer that progressed on radiotherapy plus ipilimumab. CDR3s include the opening cysteine and the closing phenylalanine or tryptophan. A D gene is named only where the DNA matches it firmly. Part of the rows lack a size; the others show once, few, many or a class for expanded clones.

v_gene	d_gene	abundance	j_gene	CDR3aa	CDR3nt
TRBV14	-	-	TRBJ2-7	CASSQDEAGSSYEQYF	TGTGCCAGCAGCCAAGATGAGGCAGGGAGCTCCTACGAGCAGTACTTC
TRBV27	-	-	TRBJ1-2	CASSTGGGWGYTF	TGTGCCAGCAGTACCGGGGGGGGGTGGGGCTACACCTTC
TRBV4-2	TRBD1	-	TRBJ2-7	CASSPWGQGDHEQYF	TGTGCCAGCAGCCCCTGGGGACAGGGTGACCACGAGCAGTACTTC
TRBV5-1	-	-	TRBJ2-3	CASSLSGHTDTQYF	TGCGCCAGCAGCTTGTCGGGACACACAGATACGCAGTATTTT
TRBV4-1	-	-	TRBJ1-5	CASSRDGNSNQPQHF	TGCGCCAGCAGCCGGGACGGTAATAGCAATCAGCCCCAGCATTTT
TRBV5-1	-	-	TRBJ1-4	CASSESEGRGKLFF	TGCGCCAGCAGCGAATCTGAGGGGCGCGGAAAACTGTTTTTT
TRBV7-3	-	-	TRBJ2-2	CASSLGGSGELFF	TGTGCCAGCAGCTTGGGGGGCTCCGGGGAGCTGTTTTTT
TRBV4-2	-	-	TRBJ2-2	CASSQEVFGANTGELFF	TGTGCCAGCAGCCAAGAGGTTTTCGGGGCGAACACCGGGGAGCTGTTTTTT
TRBV29-1	TRBD1	once	TRBJ1-1	CSVGGQGAEAFF	TGCAGCGTTGGGGGACAGGGGGCTGAAGCTTTCTTT
TRBV9	-	-	TRBJ2-5	CASSPGPGETQYF	TGTGCCAGCAGCCCCGGGCCCGGGGAGACCCAGTACTTC
TRBV19	-	-	TRBJ2-2	CASGGFTGELFF	TGTGCCAGTGGGGGGTTCACCGGGGAGCTGTTTTTT
TRBV4-3	-	-	TRBJ2-7	CASSQGGPAAYEQYF	TGCGCCAGCAGCCAAGGGGGGCCCGCTGCCTACGAGCAGTACTTC
TRBV7-9	-	-	TRBJ2-1	CASSLEAASYNEQFF	TGTGCCAGCAGCTTAGAGGCAGCCTCCTACAATGAGCAGTTCTTC
TRBV6-1	TRBD1	-	TRBJ1-4	CASNRGHTNEKLFF	TGTGCCAGCAACAGGGGGCACACTAATGAAAAACTGTTTTTT
TRBV4-3	-	-	TRBJ2-7	CASSQDLRSGGYAYEQYF	TGCGCCAGCAGCCAAGATCTTCGTAGTGGGGGCTACGCCTACGAGCAGTACTTC
TRBV6-5	TRBD2	-	TRBJ2-1	CASSYGTSGRNEQFF	TGTGCCAGCAGTTACGGGACTAGCGGGAGGAATGAGCAGTTCTTC
TRBV28	TRBD2	-	TRBJ2-3	CASSNSGRAVSTDTQYF	TGTGCCAGCAGTAATAGCGGGAGGGCCGTTAGCACAGATACGCAGTATTTT
TRBV11-2	-	-	TRBJ2-7	CASSPSTGDEQYF	TGTGCCAGCAGCCCATCAACGGGAGACGAGCAGTACTTC
TRBV27	-	-	TRBJ2-1	CASSIGGVPYNEQFF	TGTGCCAGCAGCATTGGGGGAGTGCCCTACAATGAGCAGTTCTTC
TRBV18	TRBD2	-	TRBJ2-5	CASSQFTSGSFQETQYF	TGTGCCAGCTCACAATTCACTAGCGGGAGCTTCCAAGAGACCCAGTACTTC
TRBV27	-	once	TRBJ1-1	CASSLTPTGPTGEGFF	TGTGCCAGCAGTTTAACTCCGACAGGACCCACTGGGGAGGGTTTCTTT
TRBV11-3	TRBD1	-	TRBJ2-1	CASSLDRLDEQFF	TGTGCCAGCAGCTTGGACAGGCTCGATGAGCAGTTCTTC
TRBV18	-	few	TRBJ2-7	CASSPMEPVIEQYF	TGTGCCAGCTCACCGATGGAACCTGTAATCGAGCAGTACTTC
TRBV6-5	-	-	TRBJ1-2	CASSYSRTRYYGYTF	TGTGCCAGCAGTTATTCTAGGACACGTTACTATGGCTACACCTTC
TRBV7-6	-	-	TRBJ2-7	CASSLGVSYEQYF	TGTGCCAGCAGCTTAGGAGTCTCCTACGAGCAGTACTTC
TRBV7-8	TRBD2	-	TRBJ2-1	CASSPSGMGNEQFF	TGTGCCAGCAGCCCGAGCGGGATGGGAAATGAGCAGTTCTTC
TRBV7-2	-	-	TRBJ1-1	CASSLAARTGAFF	TGTGCCAGCAGCTTAGCCGCCCGCACTGGGGCTTTCTTT
TRBV11-2	-	-	TRBJ2-1	CASSLIHNEQFF	TGTGCCAGCAGCTTAATTCACAATGAGCAGTTCTTC
TRBV2	TRBD1	once	TRBJ2-7	CASSWGQGAYEQYF	TGTGCCAGCAGTTGGGGACAGGGGGCCTACGAGCAGTACTTC
TRBV14	-	-	TRBJ1-1	CASSQRGTEAFF	TGTGCCAGCAGCCAAAGAGGGACTGAAGCTTTCTTT
TRBV29-1	TRBD2	-	TRBJ2-1	CSARYLLAGDYNEQFF	TGCAGCGCCCGATACCTTTTAGCGGGGGATTACAATGAGCAGTTCTTC
TRBV28	-	-	TRBJ2-3	CASRTSRGTLNTQYF	TGTGCCAGCAGAACCTCTCGCGGGACATTGAATACGCAGTATTTT
TRBV27	TRBD2	-	TRBJ2-1	CASRISGRANEQFF	TGTGCCAGCAGGATTAGCGGGAGGGCCAATGAGCAGTTCTTC
TRBV7-9	-	few	TRBJ1-2	CASSFRSGNYGYTF	TGTGCCAGCAGCTTTAGGAGCGGGAACTATGGCTACACCTTC
TRBV28	TRBD2	-	TRBJ2-5	CASSTGGETQYF	TGTGCCTCATCCACGGGGGGGGAGACCCAGTACTTC